A single T cell receptor (beta chain) is shown here with its context. The sample belongs to a study of shared clonotypes between healthy human individuals. The CDR3 runs 17 residues. The germline CDR1 and CDR2 sequences are LNHDA and SQIVND (reference sequence). The V and J ends lost 6 bases and 4 bases, in that order; junction bases with no gene match: 13. Here immunoSEQ multiplex PCR was the method, and the copy in TCRdb shows in-frame clones only, minus some. Of 900,000 to 1,200,000 clones detected, around 82% appear once; the ten largest clones hold roughly 0.55%. The sequencing input was memory CD4+ T cells from PBMCs. Subset defined: CD45RA-negative fraction. J is TRBJ2-1 and V is TRBV19, with 9 bases matching TRBD2. The origin of this receptor is a man younger than 35 in good health. Some clones in this sample may be carry-over from other donors' samples. This chain's CDR3 is CASRIQAGGGVYNEQFF. CDR3 DNA sequence: TGTGCCAGTAGGATACAAGCGGGAGGCGGGGTGTACAATGAGCAGTTCTTC.